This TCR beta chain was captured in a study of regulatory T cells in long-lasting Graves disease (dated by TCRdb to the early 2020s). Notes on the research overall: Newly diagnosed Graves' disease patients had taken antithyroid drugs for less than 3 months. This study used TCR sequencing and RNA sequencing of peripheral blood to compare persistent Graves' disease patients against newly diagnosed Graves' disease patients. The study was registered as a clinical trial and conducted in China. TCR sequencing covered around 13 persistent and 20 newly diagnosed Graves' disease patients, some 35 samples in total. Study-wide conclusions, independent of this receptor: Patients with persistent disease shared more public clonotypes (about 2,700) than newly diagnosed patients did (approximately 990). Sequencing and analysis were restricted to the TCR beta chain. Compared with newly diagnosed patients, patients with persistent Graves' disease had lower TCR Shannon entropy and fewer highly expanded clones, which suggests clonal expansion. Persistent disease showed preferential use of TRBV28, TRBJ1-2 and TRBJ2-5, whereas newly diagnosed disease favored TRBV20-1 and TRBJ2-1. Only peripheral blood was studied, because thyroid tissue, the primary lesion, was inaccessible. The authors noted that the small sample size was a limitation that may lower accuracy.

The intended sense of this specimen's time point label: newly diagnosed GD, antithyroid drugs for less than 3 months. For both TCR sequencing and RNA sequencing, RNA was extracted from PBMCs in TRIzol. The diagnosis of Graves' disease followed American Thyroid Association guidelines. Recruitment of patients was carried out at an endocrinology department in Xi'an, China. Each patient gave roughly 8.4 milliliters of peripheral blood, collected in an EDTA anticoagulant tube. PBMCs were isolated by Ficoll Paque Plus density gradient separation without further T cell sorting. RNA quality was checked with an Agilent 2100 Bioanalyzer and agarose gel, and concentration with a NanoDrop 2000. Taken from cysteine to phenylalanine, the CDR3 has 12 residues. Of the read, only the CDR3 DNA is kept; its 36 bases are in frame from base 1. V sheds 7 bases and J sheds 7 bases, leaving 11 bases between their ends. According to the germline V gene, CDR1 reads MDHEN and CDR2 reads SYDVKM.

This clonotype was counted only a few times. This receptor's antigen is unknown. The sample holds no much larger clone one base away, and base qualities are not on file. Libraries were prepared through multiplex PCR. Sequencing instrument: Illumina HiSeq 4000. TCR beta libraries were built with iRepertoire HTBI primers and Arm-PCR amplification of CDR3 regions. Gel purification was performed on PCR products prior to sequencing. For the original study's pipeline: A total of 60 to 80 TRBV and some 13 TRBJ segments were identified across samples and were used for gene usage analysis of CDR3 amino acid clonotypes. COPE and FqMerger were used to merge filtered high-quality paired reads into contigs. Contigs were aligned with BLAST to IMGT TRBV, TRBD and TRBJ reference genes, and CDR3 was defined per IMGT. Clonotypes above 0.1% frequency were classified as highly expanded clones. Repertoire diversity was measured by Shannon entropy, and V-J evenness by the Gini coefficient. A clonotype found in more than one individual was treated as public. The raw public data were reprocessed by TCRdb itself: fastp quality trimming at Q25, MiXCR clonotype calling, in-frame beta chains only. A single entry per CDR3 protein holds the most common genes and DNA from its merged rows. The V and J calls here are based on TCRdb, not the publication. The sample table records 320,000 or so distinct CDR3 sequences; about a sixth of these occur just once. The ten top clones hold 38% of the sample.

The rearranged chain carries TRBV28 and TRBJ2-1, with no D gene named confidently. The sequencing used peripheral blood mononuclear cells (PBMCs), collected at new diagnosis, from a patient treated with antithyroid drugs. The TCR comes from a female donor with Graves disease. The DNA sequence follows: TGTGCCAGCAACCTCCCCCGGAATGAGCAGTTCTTC. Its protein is CASNLPRNEQFF.